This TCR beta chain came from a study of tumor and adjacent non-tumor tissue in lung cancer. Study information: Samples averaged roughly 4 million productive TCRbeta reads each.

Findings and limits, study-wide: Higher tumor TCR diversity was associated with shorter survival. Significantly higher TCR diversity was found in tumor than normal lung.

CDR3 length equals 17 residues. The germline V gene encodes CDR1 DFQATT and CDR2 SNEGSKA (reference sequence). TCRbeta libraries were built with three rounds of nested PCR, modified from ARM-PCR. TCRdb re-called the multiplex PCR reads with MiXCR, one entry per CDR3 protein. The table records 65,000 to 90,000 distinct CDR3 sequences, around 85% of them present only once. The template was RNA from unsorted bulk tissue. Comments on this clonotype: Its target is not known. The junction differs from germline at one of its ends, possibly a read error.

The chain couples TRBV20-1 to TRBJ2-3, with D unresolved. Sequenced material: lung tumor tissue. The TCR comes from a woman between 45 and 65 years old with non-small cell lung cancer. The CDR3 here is CSARDRIGIDGTDTQCF. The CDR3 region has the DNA TGCAGTGCTAGAGATAGGATAGGGATTGATGGTACAGATACGCAGTGTTTT.